These 5 T cell receptor beta chains share one sample of origin, sequenced in a study of cytomegalovirus exposure and HLA in healthy donors. The PCR ran on 60 Vbeta and 13 Jbeta primers. Profiled with immunoSEQ multiplex PCR; TCRdb holds only in-frame clones, not every one. The repertoire holds 100,000 to 150,000 clones, with less than 85% as singletons. Sample: PBMCs. All receptors come from a female donor in good health and CMV-seronegative.

The chain is built from TRBV28 and TRBJ1-1, with D unclear. V was pared by 7 bases and J by 4 bases, with 13 bases between. The germline V gene encodes CDR1 MDHEN and CDR2 SYDVKM. CDR3 length equals 13 residues. This CDR3 is CASNGWERTEAFF. For the CDR3, the DNA is TGTGCCAGCAATGGATGGGAGCGCACTGAAGCTTTCTTT.

The V gene is TRBV4-1, the J gene TRBJ1-5, with no clear D. Trimming took off 0 bases at V and 5 bases at J, with 11 bases between the two ends. This CDR3 spans 15 amino acids. Germline loops: CDR1 MGHRA, CDR2 YSYEKL. CDR3 coding DNA: TGCGCCAGCAGCCAAGAATCGACACGCTATCAGCCCCAGCATTTT. Translation gives CASSQESTRYQPQHF.

The V gene is TRBV19, the J gene TRBJ2-5, with 11 bases that match TRBD1. Near its end, the DNA agrees better with TRBJ2-7, so the J call may be wrong. The CDR3 totals 15 residues. Germline CDR1 reads LNHDA; CDR2 reads SQIVND (reference sequence). Here the CDR3 reads CASSSPGQGAYEQYF. For the CDR3, the DNA is TGTGCCAGTAGTTCGCCGGGACAGGGGGCCTACGAGCAGTACTTC.

This rearrangement joins TRBV2 to TRBJ2-1; TRBD2 agrees at 9 bases. V trimming: 5 bases; J trimming: 8 bases; junction bases outside the gene matches: 13. The CDR3 spans 16 residues. Per the germline V gene, CDR1 is SNHLY and CDR2 is FYNNEI. CDR3 region: CASSHLPGLADHEQFF. CDR3 sequence (DNA): TGTGCCAGCAGTCACTTACCGGGACTAGCCGATCATGAGCAGTTCTTC.

This chain connects TRBV28 to TRBJ1-2; perhaps TRBD1 as D (5 bases). CDR1 is MDHEN, CDR2 SYDVKM, per germline. The V end was cut by 4 bases, the J end by 4 bases, with 13 bases between. The length of the CDR3 is 14 residues. CDR3: CASSSAGPTYGYTF. CDR3 bases: TGTGCCAGCAGTTCCGCAGGGCCTACCTATGGCTACACCTTC.